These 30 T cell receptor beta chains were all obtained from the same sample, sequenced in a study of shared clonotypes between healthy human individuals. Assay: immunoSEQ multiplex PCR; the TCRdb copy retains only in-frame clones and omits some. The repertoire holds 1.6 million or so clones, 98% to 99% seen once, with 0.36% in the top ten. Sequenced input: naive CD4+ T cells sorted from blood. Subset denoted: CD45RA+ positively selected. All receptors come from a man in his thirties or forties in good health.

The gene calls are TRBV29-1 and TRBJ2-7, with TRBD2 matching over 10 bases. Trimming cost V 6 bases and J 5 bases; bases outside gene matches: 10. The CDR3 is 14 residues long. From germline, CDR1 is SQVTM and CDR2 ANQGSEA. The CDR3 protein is CSVLNRLAGDEQYF. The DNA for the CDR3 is TGCAGCGTGCTGAATAGGCTAGCGGGAGACGAGCAGTACTTC.

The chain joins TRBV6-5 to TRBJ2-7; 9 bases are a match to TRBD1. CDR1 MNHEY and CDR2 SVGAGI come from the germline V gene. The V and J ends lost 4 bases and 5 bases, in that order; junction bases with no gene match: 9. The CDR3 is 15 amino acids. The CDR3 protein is CASSSDRDRVHEQYF. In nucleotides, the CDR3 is TGTGCCAGCAGTTCCGACCGGGACAGGGTCCACGAGCAGTACTTC.

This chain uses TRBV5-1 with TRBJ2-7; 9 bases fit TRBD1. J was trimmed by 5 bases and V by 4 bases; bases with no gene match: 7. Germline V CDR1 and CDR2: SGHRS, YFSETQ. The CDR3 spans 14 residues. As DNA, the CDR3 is TGCGCCAGCAGCCCGGACAGGGGCGCGGACGAGCAGTACTTC. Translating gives CASSPDRGADEQYF. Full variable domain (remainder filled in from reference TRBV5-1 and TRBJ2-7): KAGVTQTPRYLIKTRGQQVTLSCSPISGHRSVSWYQQTPGQGLQFLFEYFSETQRNKGNFPGRFSGRQFSNSRSEMNVSTLELGDSALYLCASSPDRGADEQYFGPGTRLTVT.

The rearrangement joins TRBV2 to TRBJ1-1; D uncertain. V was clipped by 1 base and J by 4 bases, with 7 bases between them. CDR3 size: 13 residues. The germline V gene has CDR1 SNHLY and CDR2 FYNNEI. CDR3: CASSEGRGTEAFF. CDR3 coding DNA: TGTGCCAGCAGTGAAGGGCGCGGCACTGAAGCTTTCTTT.

CDR3 nucleotide sequence: TGTGCCAGCAGCTCCCTAGGGGGAACTGGCTACACCTTC. It codes for CASSSLGGTGYTF. V usage is TRBV28 and J usage is TRBJ1-2; possible D gene TRBD1, 6 bases. Trimming pared 6 bases from V and 7 bases from J, leaving 15 bases between. The CDR3 spans 13 residues. The germline CDR1 and CDR2 sequences are MDHEN and SYDVKM.

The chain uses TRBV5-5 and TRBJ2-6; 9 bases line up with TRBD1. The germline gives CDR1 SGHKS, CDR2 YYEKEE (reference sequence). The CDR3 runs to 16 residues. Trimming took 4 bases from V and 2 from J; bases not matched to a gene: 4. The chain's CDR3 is CASSLGQGAGANVLTF. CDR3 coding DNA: TGTGCCAGCAGCCTGGGACAGGGAGCTGGGGCCAACGTCCTGACTTTC.

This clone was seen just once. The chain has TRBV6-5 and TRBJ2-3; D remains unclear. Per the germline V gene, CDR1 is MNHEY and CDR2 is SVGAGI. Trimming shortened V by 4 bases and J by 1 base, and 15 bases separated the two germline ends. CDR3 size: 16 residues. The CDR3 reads CASSSLRADRTDTQYF. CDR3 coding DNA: TGTGCCAGCAGTTCCCTACGGGCAGATCGCACAGATACGCAGTATTTT.

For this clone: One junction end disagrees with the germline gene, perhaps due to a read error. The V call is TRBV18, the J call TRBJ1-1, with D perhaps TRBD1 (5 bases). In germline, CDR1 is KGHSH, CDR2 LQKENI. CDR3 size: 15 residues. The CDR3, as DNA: TGTGCCAGCTCACCACTTCTGGCAGGGAACGCTGAAGCTTTCTTT. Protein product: CASSPLLAGNAEAFF.

The CDR3 DNA reads TGCGCCAGCAGCTTCCCGGAGGGGGCGAGCACCGGGGAGCTGTTTTTT. The encoded protein is CASSFPEGASTGELFF. This chain links TRBV5-1 with TRBJ2-2; possibly TRBD1 for D (7 bases). The CDR3 has 16 residues. V gave up 2 bases and J gave up 4 bases, with 15 bases separating them. CDR1 is SGHRS, CDR2 YFSETQ, per germline. The full variable domain, in which reference TRBV5-1 and TRBJ2-2 provide the parts outside the CDR3, is KAGVTQTPRYLIKTRGQQVTLSCSPISGHRSVSWYQQTPGQGLQFLFEYFSETQRNKGNFPGRFSGRQFSNSRSEMNVSTLELGDSALYLCASSFPEGASTGELFFGEGSRLTVL.

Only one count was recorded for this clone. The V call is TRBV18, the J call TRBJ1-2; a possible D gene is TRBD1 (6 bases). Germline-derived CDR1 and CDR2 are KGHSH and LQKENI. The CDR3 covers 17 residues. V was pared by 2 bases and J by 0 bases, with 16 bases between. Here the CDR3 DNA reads TGTGCCAGCTCACCATCCTCCGGGACATCTCCTAACTATGGCTACACCTTC. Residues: CASSPSSGTSPNYGYTF.

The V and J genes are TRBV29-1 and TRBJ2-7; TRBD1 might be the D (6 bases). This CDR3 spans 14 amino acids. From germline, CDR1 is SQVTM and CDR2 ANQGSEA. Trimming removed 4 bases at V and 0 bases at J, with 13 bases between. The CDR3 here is CSVAGDESSYEQYF. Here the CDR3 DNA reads TGCAGCGTTGCAGGGGACGAGAGCTCCTACGAGCAGTACTTC.

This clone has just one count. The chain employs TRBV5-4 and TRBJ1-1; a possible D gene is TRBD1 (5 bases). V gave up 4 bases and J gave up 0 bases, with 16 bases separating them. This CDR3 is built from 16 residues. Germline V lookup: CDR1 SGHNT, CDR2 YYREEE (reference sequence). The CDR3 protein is CASSPTGVRVNTEAFF. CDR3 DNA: TGTGCCAGCAGCCCAACGGGGGTTCGGGTGAACACTGAAGCTTTCTTT.

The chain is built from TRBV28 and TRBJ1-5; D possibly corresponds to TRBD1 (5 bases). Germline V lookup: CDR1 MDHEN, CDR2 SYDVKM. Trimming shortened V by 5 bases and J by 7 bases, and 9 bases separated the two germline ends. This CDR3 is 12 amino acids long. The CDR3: CASSGGIQPQHF. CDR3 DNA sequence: TGTGCCAGCAGTGGGGGAATCCAGCCCCAGCATTTT.

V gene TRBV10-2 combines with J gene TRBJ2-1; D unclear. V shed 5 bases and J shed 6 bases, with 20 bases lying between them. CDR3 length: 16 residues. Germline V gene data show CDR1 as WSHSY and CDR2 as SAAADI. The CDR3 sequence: CASSSYSALGTNEQFF. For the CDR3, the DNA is TGCGCCAGCAGTTCGTATTCTGCCCTGGGAACCAATGAGCAGTTCTTC.

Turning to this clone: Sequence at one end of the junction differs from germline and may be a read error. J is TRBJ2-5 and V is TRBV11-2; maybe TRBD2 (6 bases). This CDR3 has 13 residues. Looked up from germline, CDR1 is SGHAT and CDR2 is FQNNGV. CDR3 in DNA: TGTGCCAGCAGCTTAGTGGGTGGGAGGACCCTAAACTTC. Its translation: CASSLVGGRTLNF.

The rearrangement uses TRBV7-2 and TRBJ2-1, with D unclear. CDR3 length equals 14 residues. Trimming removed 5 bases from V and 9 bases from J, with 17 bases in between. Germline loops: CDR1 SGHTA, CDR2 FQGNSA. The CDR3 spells CASSTRWARGEQFF. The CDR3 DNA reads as TGTGCCAGCAGCACCCGGTGGGCTAGAGGTGAGCAGTTCTTC.

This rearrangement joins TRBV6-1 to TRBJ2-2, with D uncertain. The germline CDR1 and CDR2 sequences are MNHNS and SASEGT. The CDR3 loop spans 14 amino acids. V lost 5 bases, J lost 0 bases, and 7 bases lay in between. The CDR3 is CASSFHANTGELFF. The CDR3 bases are TGTGCCAGCAGTTTCCATGCGAACACCGGGGAGCTGTTTTTT.

The CDR3, as DNA: TGCGCCAGCAGCCAAGTCTCTATTAAGACTGAACCCCAGCATTTT. Protein product: CASSQVSIKTEPQHF. The chain has TRBV4-1 and TRBJ1-5; D unclear. The germline V gene has CDR1 MGHRA and CDR2 YSYEKL. CDR3 length: 15 residues. Between the trimmed V and J ends, which lost 1 base and 10 bases, there was a span of 17 bases.

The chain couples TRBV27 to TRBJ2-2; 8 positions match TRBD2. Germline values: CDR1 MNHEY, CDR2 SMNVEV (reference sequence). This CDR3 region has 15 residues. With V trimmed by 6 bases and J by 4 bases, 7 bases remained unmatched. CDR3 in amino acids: CASRGGSGITGELFF. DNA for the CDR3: TGTGCCAGCAGGGGGGGTAGCGGGATCACCGGGGAGCTGTTTTTT.

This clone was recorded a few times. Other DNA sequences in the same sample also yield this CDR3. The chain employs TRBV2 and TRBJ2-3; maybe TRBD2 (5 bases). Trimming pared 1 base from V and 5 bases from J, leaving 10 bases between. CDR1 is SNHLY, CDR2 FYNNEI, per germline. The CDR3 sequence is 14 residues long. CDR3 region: CASSEDRGRDTQYF. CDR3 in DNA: TGTGCCAGCAGTGAAGATCGGGGTAGAGATACGCAGTATTTT.

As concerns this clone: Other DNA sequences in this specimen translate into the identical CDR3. The chain's CDR3 is CSVRAGGSYNEQFF. CDR3 in DNA: TGCAGCGTTCGTGCGGGAGGCTCCTACAATGAGCAGTTCTTC. The chain employs TRBV29-1 and TRBJ2-1, with 8 bases lining up with TRBD2. Germline CDR1 is SQVTM and CDR2 is ANQGSEA. J was trimmed by 0 bases and V by 5 bases; bases with no gene match: 3. This CDR3 spans 14 amino acids.

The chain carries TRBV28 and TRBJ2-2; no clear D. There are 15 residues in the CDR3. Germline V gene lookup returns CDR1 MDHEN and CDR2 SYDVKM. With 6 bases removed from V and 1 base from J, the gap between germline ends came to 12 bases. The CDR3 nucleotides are TGTGCCAGCAGAAATGCCCCGGGGAACACCGGGGAGCTGTTTTTT. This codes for CASRNAPGNTGELFF.

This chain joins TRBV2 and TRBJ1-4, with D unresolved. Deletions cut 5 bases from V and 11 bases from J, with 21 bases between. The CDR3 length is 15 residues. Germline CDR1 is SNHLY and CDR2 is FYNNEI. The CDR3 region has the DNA TGTGCCAGCAGTTTAGAGTCAGTAGGTTCTGATAAACTGTTTTTT. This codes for CASSLESVGSDKLFF.

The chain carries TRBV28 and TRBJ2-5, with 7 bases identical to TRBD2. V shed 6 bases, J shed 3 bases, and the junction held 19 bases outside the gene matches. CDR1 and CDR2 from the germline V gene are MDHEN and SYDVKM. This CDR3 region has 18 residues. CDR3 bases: TGTGCCAGCAGCGCGGCGGTGGGAGGGACCGCACTCAAAGAGACCCAGTACTTC. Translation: CASSAAVGGTALKETQYF.

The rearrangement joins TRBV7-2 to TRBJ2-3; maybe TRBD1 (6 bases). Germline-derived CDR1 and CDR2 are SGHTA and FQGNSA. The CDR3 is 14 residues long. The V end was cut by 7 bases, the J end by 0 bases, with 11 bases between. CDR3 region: CASTSRGSTDTQYF. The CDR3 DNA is TGTGCCAGCACCTCAAGGGGGAGCACAGATACGCAGTATTTT.

CDR3 sequence: CASSFLRDGYTF. In nucleotides, the CDR3 is TGTGCCAGCAGCTTTCTCCGCGATGGCTACACCTTC. The genes are TRBV7-9 and TRBJ1-2; D ambiguous. Germline CDR1 SEHNR, CDR2 FQNEAQ (reference sequence). Trimming stripped 3 bases from V and 6 bases from J, with 8 bases between. CDR3 length: 12 residues.

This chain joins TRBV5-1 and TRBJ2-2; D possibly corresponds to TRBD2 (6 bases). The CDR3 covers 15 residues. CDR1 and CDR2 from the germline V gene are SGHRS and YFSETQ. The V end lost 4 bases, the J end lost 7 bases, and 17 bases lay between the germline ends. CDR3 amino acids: CASSASGLLHGELFF. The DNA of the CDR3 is TGCGCCAGCAGCGCCTCGGGACTCCTACACGGGGAGCTGTTTTTT.

The CDR3 reads CASIKYSGTAYEQYF. CDR3 DNA: TGTGCCAGCATCAAGTATAGCGGAACTGCCTACGAGCAGTACTTC. The chain links TRBV11-2 to TRBJ2-7, with a tentative D call TRBD2 (6 bases). Between the trimmed V and J ends, which lost 7 bases and 2 bases, there was a span of 18 bases. This CDR3 is built from 15 residues. Germline lookup yields CDR1 SGHAT and CDR2 FQNNGV.

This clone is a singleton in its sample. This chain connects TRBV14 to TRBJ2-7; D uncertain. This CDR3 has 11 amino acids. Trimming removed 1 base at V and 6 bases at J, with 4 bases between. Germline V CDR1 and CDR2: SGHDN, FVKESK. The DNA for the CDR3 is TGTGCCAGCAGCCAAGGCCCCGAGCAGTACTTC. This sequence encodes CASSQGPEQYF.

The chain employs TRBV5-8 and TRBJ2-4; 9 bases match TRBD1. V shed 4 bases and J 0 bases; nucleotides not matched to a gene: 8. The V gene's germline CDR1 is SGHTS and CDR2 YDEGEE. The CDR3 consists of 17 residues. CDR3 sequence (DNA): TGTGCCAGCAGCAAGGAGGGACAGGGCCTAGCCAAAAACATTCAGTACTTC. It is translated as CASSKEGQGLAKNIQYF.